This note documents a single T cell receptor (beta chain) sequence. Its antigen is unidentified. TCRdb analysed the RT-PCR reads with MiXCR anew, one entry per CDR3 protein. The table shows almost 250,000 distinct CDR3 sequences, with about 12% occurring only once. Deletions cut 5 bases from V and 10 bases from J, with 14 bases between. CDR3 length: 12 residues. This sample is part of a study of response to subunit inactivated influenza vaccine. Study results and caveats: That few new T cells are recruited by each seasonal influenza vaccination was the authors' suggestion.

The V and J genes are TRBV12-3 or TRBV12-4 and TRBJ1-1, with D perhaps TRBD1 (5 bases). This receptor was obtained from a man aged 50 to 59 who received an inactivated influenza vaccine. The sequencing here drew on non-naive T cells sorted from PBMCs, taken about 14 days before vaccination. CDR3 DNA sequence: TGTGCCAGCAGTCCCCACGGGGGAGCAGCTTTCTTT. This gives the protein CASSPHGGAAFF.